The entry below gives a single T cell receptor (beta chain) sequence along with its context. What it binds is unknown. The data were taken from a study of graft-versus-host responses after intestinal transplantation. Overall study results and limits: Some GvH clones were seen earlier in gut or blood, suggesting intestinal origin. Levels of circulating GvH clones at their peak were associated with early post-transplant HvG declines.

Repertoires were generated with immunoSEQ multiplex PCR, while TCRdb's copy carries only in-frame clones and drops some. The profile shows roughly 62,000 clones, around 91% of them singletons. CDR3 size: 15 residues. V lost 2 bases, J lost 2 bases, and 12 bases lay in between. Germline CDR1 and CDR2: MGHRA and YSYEKL. The sample in question was PBMCs, obtained roughly 120 days after intestinal transplantation. This TCR was recovered from a human patient who received an intestinal transplant, so some T cells may come from the graft donor. V gene TRBV4-1 combines with J gene TRBJ1-2; a possible D gene is TRBD1 (6 bases). CDR3 region: CASSQLGGNNYGYTF. The CDR3 DNA sequence: TGCGCCAGCAGCCAATTAGGGGGTAACAACTATGGCTACACCTTC.